Ten or more counts support the clone carrying this T cell receptor beta chain. This record belongs to a study of human T cells and chemical hapten exposure. The germline V gene has CDR1 MDHEN and CDR2 SYDVKM. Trimming stripped 5 bases from V and 1 base from J, with 3 bases between. The CDR3 is made up of 13 amino acids. This sample's time point: pre-sensitization, week 0. Treatment of the sample: therapeutic diphenylcyclopropenone sensitization with weekly scalp DPC. Each CDR3 protein gets one entry after TCRdb re-called the RACE reads with MiXCR. This table has roughly 38,000 distinct CDR3 sequences, approximately 13% appearing once.

The clonotype was recovered from a woman aged 30 to 39 with alopecia areata. Some clones in this sample may be carry-over from other donors' samples. Source: whole blood, taken in connection with sensitization to the hapten diphenylcyclopropenone (DPC). The chain combines TRBV28 with TRBJ2-6; D ambiguous. Here the CDR3 reads CASSLSGANVLTF. The CDR3 nucleotides read TGTGCCAGCAGTCTATCTGGGGCCAACGTCCTGACTTTC.